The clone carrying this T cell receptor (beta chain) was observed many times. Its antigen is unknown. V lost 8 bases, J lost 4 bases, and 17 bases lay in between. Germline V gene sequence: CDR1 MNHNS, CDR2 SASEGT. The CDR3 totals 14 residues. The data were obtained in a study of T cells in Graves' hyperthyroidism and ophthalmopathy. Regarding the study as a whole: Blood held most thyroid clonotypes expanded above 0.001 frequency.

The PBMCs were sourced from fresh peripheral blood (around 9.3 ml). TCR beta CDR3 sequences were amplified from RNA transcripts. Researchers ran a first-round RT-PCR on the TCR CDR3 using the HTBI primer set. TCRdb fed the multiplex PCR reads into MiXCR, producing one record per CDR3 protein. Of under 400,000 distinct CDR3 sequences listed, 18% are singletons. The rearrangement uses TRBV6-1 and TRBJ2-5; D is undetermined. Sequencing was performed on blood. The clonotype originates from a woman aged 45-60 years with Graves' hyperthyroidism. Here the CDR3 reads CASEPASGGETQYF. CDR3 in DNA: TGTGCCAGCGAACCAGCGTCGGGCGGAGAGACCCAGTACTTC.